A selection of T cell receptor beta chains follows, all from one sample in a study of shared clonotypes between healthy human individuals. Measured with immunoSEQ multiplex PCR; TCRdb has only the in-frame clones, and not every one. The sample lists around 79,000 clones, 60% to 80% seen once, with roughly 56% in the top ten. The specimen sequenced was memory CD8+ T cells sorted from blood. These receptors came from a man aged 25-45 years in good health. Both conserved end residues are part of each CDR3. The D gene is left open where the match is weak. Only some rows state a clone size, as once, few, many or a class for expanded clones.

TGTGCCAGCAGTTACTTTGTAGGCACTGAAGCTTTCTTT,CASSYFVGTEAFF,.,TRBJ1-1,TRBV6-6,.
TGCGCCAGCAGCCAAGCGGGAAGTTTAGGAGCTCAGCCCCAGCATTTT,CASSQAGSLGAQPQHF,.,TRBJ1-5,TRBV4-1,.
TGCGCCAGCAGCTCCGGGACTACCCACAGCAATGAGCAGTTCTTC,CASSSGTTHSNEQFF,TRBD2,TRBJ2-1,TRBV5-1,.
TGTGCCAGCGCCGACAGGGCAGAGACCCAGTACTTC,CASADRAETQYF,TRBD1,TRBJ2-5,TRBV5-6,.
TGCAGCGTTGAGGATTCTAACTATGGCTACACCTTC,CSVEDSNYGYTF,.,TRBJ1-2,TRBV29-1,.
TGTGCCAGCAGTAGCGGGAACACCGGGGAGCTGTTTTTT,CASSSGNTGELFF,.,TRBJ2-2,TRBV6-4,many
TGCGCCAGCAGCCAAGTCGGGACAGGGTTTAGCAATCAGCCCCAGCATTTT,CASSQVGTGFSNQPQHF,TRBD1,TRBJ1-5,TRBV4-1,.
TGTGCCAGCAGTGGGACAGGGGGGTTATTGACCGGGGAGCTGTTTTTT,CASSGTGGLLTGELFF,TRBD1,TRBJ2-2,TRBV6-1,once
TGTGCCAGCAGCGCCAAGACAGGGTCCGAAGCTTTCTTT,CASSAKTGSEAFF,TRBD1,TRBJ1-1,TRBV9,.
TGTGCCACGTTTCACCTCGGGGGGGATACGGCCCCCCAAGAGACCCAGTACTTC,CATFHLGGDTAPQETQYF,TRBD2,TRBJ2-5,TRBV28,.
TGTGCCAGCGGGTCGGCAGGGGGTCACTACGAGCAGTACTTC,CASGSAGGHYEQYF,TRBD1,TRBJ2-7,TRBV27,once
TGCGCCAGCAGCCAAGATCGGGCTAGGACCCTGGAGACCCAGTACTTC,CASSQDRARTLETQYF,.,TRBJ2-5,TRBV7-9,.
TGTGCCAGCAGCTTAGGGATGCGAGAGACCCAGTACTTC,CASSLGMRETQYF,.,TRBJ2-5,TRBV7-2,.
TGTGCCAGCAGTGAAAGCTATGGCTACACCTTC,CASSESYGYTF,.,TRBJ1-2,TRBV6-5,.
TGTGCCAGCAGTTACCCGACAGGGGAGGTCGGAGAGACCCAGTACTTC,CASSYPTGEVGETQYF,TRBD1,TRBJ2-5,TRBV6-6,once
TGTGCCAGCAGTTACGTACTCCTAGGACTAGCGGGGGAGCTGTTTTTT,CASSYVLLGLAGELFF,TRBD2,TRBJ2-2,TRBV6-5,.
TGCGCCAGCAGCCACGGAGGGACAGGTGGGGGGGAGCTGTTTTTT,CASSHGGTGGGELFF,TRBD1,TRBJ2-2,TRBV4-1,.
TGCGCCAGCAATACGGAGAACACCGGGGAGCTGTTTTTT,CASNTENTGELFF,.,TRBJ2-2,TRBV5-1,once
TGTGCCAGCAGCTTAGATGGGACTAGCAACGTAAATGAGCAGTTCTTC,CASSLDGTSNVNEQFF,TRBD2,TRBJ2-1,TRBV11-3,.
TGTGCCATCACGGCGGAAAGCTCCTACGAGCAGTACTTC,CAITAESSYEQYF,.,TRBJ2-7,TRBV10-3,.
TGTGCCAGCAGTTTTACTAGCGGCCAAGAGACCCAGTACTTC,CASSFTSGQETQYF,TRBD2,TRBJ2-5,TRBV13,many
TGCGCCAGCAGTCAATTAAGGGGTGGCTACAATGAGCAGTTCTTC,CASSQLRGGYNEQFF,.,TRBJ2-1,TRBV23-1,.
TGTGCCACCAGCAGAGCATCTTGGGGCACTGAAGCTTTCTTT,CATSRASWGTEAFF,.,TRBJ1-1,TRBV15,.
TGTGCCAGCAGCTTACGAGATGCAGGTGGCAATCAGCCCCAGCATTTT,CASSLRDAGGNQPQHF,.,TRBJ1-5,TRBV7-2,.
TGTGCCAGCAGCCGACAGGGGGCGAGCGGGGAGCTGTTTTTT,CASSRQGASGELFF,TRBD1,TRBJ2-2,TRBV14,once
TGTGCCAGCAGTGGACTGGCCTACGAGCAGTACTTC,CASSGLAYEQYF,.,TRBJ2-7,TRBV6-6,.
TGCGCCAGCAGCTCTTCGGGCGGGAGCGTAAAAGAGACCCAGTACTTC,CASSSSGGSVKETQYF,TRBD2,TRBJ2-5,TRBV5-1,.
TGTGCCAGCAATAAACAGGGGGCAGAGACTGAAGCTTTCTTT,CASNKQGAETEAFF,TRBD1,TRBJ1-1,TRBV6-5,.
TGTGCCAGCAAACCTGACGCAGGGTACACAGATACGCAGTATTTT,CASKPDAGYTDTQYF,.,TRBJ2-3,TRBV6-5,many
TGTGCCAGCAGCTTGTCAGGACTTTACGAGCAGTACTTC,CASSLSGLYEQYF,.,TRBJ2-7,TRBV5-6,few
TGTGCCAGCAGCTTAGCTAGCGGAGCCTACGAGCAGTACTTC,CASSLASGAYEQYF,TRBD2,TRBJ2-7,TRBV11-2,.
TGCGCCAGCAGCTTGGGTCAGACACCTCAAGAGACCCAGTACTTC,CASSLGQTPQETQYF,.,TRBJ2-5,TRBV5-1,.
TGTGCCACCTTCGGGGGCGGCGAGCAGTACTTC,CATFGGGEQYF,.,TRBJ2-7,TRBV27,.
TGTGCCAGCGGACGAGGACTAGCGGGAGATGAGCAGTACTTC,CASGRGLAGDEQYF,TRBD2,TRBJ2-7,TRBV7-2,.
TGTGCCAGCAGCCTAGTGGGGGGTGGACTAGCGGACTACAATGAGCAGTTCTTC,CASSLVGGGLADYNEQFF,TRBD2,TRBJ2-1,TRBV11-2,.
TGTGCCAGCAGCAAGACAGGCTTCGCCAACACCGGGGAGCTGTTTTTT,CASSKTGFANTGELFF,.,TRBJ2-2,TRBV5-6,.
TGCAGCGTTGAATTCGTCGGGCAGGGAGAGACCCAGTACTTC,CSVEFVGQGETQYF,.,TRBJ2-5,TRBV29-1,.
TGTGCCAGCAGTGGAGGGGAGGTCACTGAAGCTTTCTTT,CASSGGEVTEAFF,.,TRBJ1-1,TRBV2,.
TGTGCCAGCAGCTTCTGGGGGGGACACCAAGAGACCCAGTACTTC,CASSFWGGHQETQYF,TRBD2,TRBJ2-5,TRBV11-3,many
TGCGCCAGCAGCCCGGAACTAGCGGGAGTTACCGGCATAGCCAAAAACATTCAGTACTTC,CASSPELAGVTGIAKNIQYF,TRBD2,TRBJ2-4,TRBV5-1,.
TGTGCCAGCAGCTCGGACAATATCTACGAGCAGTACTTC,CASSSDNIYEQYF,.,TRBJ2-7,TRBV7-9,.
TGTGCCAGCACTCCCGCGATGGATTCACAAGAGACCCAGTACTTC,CASTPAMDSQETQYF,.,TRBJ2-5,TRBV6-5,few
TGCGCCAGCAGCTCGGGACAGATGAACACTGAAGCTTTCTTT,CASSSGQMNTEAFF,TRBD1,TRBJ1-1,TRBV5-1,.
TGTGCCAGCAGTGAACAGGCGGGAGTTTTCGCAGATACGCAGTATTTT,CASSEQAGVFADTQYF,TRBD2,TRBJ2-3,TRBV6-1,.
TGTGCCAGCAGCTTAGATGCGGGAGGGTACGAGCAGTACTTC,CASSLDAGGYEQYF,TRBD2,TRBJ2-7,TRBV11-2,once
TGTGCCACCAGGGGACTCTCCTACGAGCAGTACTTC,CATRGLSYEQYF,.,TRBJ2-7,TRBV28,many
TGTGCCAGCAGCTTATCGGTAGATTCTTACGAGCAGTACTTC,CASSLSVDSYEQYF,.,TRBJ2-7,TRBV11-2,.
TGCAGCGTCCGGGGGCTTCGATACTACGAGCAGTACTTC,CSVRGLRYYEQYF,.,TRBJ2-7,TRBV29-1,.
TGTGCCAGCAGCTTAGGGACGGGGAACTCCTACAATGAGCAGTTCTTC,CASSLGTGNSYNEQFF,.,TRBJ2-1,TRBV7-6,once
TGTGCCACCCAACCCCGACTAGTCAATGAGCAGTTCTTC,CATQPRLVNEQFF,.,TRBJ2-1,TRBV7-8,.
TGTGCCAGCAGTTACAGGGGGAACATCTATGGCTACACCTTC,CASSYRGNIYGYTF,TRBD1,TRBJ1-2,TRBV28,.
TGTGCCAGCAGTCGTCTGAATGAGCAGTTCTTC,CASSRLNEQFF,.,TRBJ2-1,TRBV6-5,.
TGCGCCAGCAGCTTAGGGGGACAGGGATGGGATGAGCAGTTCTTC,CASSLGGQGWDEQFF,TRBD1,TRBJ2-1,TRBV5-1,once
TGTGCCAGCAGTTTACAGGGGGCTACCGGGGAGCTGTTTTTT,CASSLQGATGELFF,TRBD1,TRBJ2-2,TRBV28,.